This record looks at one T cell receptor beta chain sequence and its context. PCR was performed a second time for roughly 7 to 12 cycles using a sample-barcoded 5' primer and a J-beta primer mix. Using its own MiXCR run on the 5' RACE reads, TCRdb lists one record per CDR3 protein. The sample has over a million distinct CDR3 sequences, approximately 39% seen once. This record belongs to a study of blood T cells in healthy people across ages. This CDR3 has 16 amino acids. Germline V gene sequence: CDR1 SGHRS, CDR2 YFSETQ. V lost 1 base, J lost 7 bases, and 13 bases stayed unmatched. The draw of peripheral blood yielded about 10 milliliters from each donor.

The specimen was blood. V and J are TRBV5-1 and TRBJ2-7, with 8 bases lining up with TRBD2. The TCR comes from a woman younger than 35 in good health. This CDR3 is CASSLTETSVVGEQYF. CDR3 coding DNA: TGCGCCAGCAGCTTGACAGAGACTAGCGTGGTAGGAGAGCAGTACTTC.